The clone carrying this T cell receptor (beta chain) appeared a few times. Its antigen is currently unknown. TCRdb itself ran the 5' RACE reads through MiXCR, one entry per CDR3 protein. The table has approximately 490,000 distinct CDR3 sequences, roughly 22% seen once. The data were obtained in a study of T-cell memory formation after mild COVID-19. General study results and limits: Mostly located in CM and EM were contracting CD4+ clones, with contracting CD8+ clones located in EMRA.

The ends were cut back, 6 bases at V and 4 bases at J, with 16 bases in the middle. The length of the CDR3 is 15 residues. Looked up from germline, CDR1 is MNHEY and CDR2 is SVGAGI. Material: PBMCs or a T cell subset sorted from them (not recorded which). The rearrangement uses TRBV6-5 and TRBJ2-1, with a weak D call TRBD2 (6 bases). The TCR sequence derives from an adult woman who had mild COVID-19 (a few samples of this study predate the infection). Cell type and time point are not known. The DNA of the CDR3 is TGTGCCAGCAGCCCCGACGGGGGTCTGTACAATGAGCAGTTCTTC. It encodes CASSPDGGLYNEQFF.